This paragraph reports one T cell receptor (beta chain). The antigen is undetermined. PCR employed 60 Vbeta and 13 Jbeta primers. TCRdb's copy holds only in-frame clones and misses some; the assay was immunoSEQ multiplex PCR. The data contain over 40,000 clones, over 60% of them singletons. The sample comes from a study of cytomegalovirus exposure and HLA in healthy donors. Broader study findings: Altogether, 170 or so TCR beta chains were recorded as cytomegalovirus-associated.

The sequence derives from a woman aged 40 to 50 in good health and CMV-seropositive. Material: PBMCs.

Here the CDR3 reads CASSLDGGSSYNEQFF. CDR3 coding DNA: TGTGCCAGCAGCTTAGATGGGGGGAGCTCCTACAATGAGCAGTTCTTC. The J gene is TRBJ2-1, the V gene TRBV7-2; weak D call: TRBD2 (6 bases). CDR3 length equals 16 residues. Trimming removed 1 base at V and 0 bases at J, with 10 bases between. Germline V gene data show CDR1 as SGHTA and CDR2 as FQGNSA.